This T cell receptor beta chain derives from a study of blood T cell repertoires in COVID-19. Assay: immunoSEQ multiplex PCR; the TCRdb copy retains only in-frame clones and omits some. The table records more than 150,000 clones, more than 65% of them present only once. The CDR3 spans 12 residues. Deletions cut 4 bases from V and 4 bases from J, with 7 bases between. CDR1 and CDR2 (germline): SGHDN, FVKESK. What was sequenced was peripheral blood. The chain recombines TRBV14 with TRBJ1-2; possible D gene TRBD1, 5 bases. The source is a woman aged 45-65 years with acute or convalescent COVID-19. In DNA, the CDR3 is TGTGCCAGCAGCCCGACAGCCTATGGCTACACCTTC. Its protein is CASSPTAYGYTF.